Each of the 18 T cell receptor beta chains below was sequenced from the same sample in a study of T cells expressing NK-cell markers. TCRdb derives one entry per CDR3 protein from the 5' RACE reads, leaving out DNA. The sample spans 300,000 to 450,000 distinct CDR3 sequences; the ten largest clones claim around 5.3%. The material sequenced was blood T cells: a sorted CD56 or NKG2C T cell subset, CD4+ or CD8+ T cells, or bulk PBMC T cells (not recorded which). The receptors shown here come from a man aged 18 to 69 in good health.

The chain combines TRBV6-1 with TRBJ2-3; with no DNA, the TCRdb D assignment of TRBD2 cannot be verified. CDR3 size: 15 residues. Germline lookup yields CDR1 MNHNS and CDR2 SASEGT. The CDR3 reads CASSRLAGGRDTQYF.

CDR3 sequence: CSVEVPAGGWLLAKNIQYF. V gene TRBV29-1 combines with J gene TRBJ2-4; checking the TCRdb D call of TRBD1 is not possible without DNA. The CDR3 is 19 residues long. The germline V gene encodes CDR1 SQVTM and CDR2 ANQGSEA.

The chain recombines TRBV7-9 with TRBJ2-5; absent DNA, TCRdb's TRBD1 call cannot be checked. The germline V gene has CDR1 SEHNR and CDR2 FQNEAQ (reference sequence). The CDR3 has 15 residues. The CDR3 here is CASSLRGDRGKTQYF.

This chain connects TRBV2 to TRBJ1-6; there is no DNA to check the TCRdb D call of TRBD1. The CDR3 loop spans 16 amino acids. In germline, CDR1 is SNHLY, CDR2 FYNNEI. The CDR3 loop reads CASRDAGAIWNSPLHF. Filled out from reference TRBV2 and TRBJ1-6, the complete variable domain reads EPEVTQTPSHQVTQMGQEVILRCVPISNHLYFYWYRQILGQKVEFLVSFYNNEISEKSEIFDDQFSVERPDGSNFTLKIRSTKLEDSAMYFCASRDAGAIWNSPLHFGNGTRLTVT.

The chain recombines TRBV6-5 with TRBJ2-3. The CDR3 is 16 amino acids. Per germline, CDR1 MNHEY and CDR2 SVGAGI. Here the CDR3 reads CASSYSAGDGTDTQYF.

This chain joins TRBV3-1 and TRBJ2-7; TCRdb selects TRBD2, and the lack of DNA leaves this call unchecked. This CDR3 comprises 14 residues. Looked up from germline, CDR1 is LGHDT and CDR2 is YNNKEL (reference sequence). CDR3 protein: CASSQDRGLGEQYF.

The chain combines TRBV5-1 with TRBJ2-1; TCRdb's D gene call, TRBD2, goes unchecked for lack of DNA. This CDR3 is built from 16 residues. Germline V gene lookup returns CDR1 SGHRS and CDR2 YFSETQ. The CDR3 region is CASSSRLAGAPGKQFF.

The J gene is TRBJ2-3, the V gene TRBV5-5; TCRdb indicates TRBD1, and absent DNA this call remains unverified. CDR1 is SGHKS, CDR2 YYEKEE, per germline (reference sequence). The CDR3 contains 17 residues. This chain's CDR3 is CASSGDGGLDSTDTQYF.

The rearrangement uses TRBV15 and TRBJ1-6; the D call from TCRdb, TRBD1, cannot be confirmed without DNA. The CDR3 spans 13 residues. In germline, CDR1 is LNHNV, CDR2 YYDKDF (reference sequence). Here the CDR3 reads CATSSDRGSPLHF.

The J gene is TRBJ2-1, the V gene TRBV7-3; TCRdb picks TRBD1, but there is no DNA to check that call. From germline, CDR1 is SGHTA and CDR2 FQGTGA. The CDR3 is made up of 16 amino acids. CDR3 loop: CASSPNGGSSYNEQFF. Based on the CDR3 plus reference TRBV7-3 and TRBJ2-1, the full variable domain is GAGVSQTPSNKVTEKGKYVELRCDPISGHTALYWYRQSLGQGPEFLIYFQGTGAADDSGLPNDRFFAVRPEGSVSTLKIQRTERGDSAVYLCASSPNGGSSYNEQFFGPGTRLTVL.

This CDR3 reads CASSQASGGVNEQFF. V and J are TRBV3-1 and TRBJ2-1; TCRdb's D call, TRBD2, is unchecked because there is no DNA. CDR3 length: 15 residues. Germline CDR1 reads LGHDT; CDR2 reads YNNKEL (reference sequence).

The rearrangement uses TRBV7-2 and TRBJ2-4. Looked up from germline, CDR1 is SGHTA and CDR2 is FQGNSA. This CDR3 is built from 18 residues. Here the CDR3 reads CASSLAAATLGAKNIQYF.

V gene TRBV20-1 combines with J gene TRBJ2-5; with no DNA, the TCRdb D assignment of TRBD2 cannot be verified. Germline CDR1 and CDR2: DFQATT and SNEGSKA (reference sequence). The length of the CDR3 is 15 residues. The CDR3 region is CSVGTSGGVVETQYF.

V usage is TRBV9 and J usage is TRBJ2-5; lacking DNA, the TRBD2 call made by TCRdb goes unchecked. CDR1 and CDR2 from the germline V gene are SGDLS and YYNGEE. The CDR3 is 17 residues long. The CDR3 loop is CASSVAPIGTGQETQYF.

The CDR3 region is CASSLTAGNGFAPLHF. The chain employs TRBV5-1 and TRBJ1-6; TCRdb lists TRBD1, though no DNA is available to test this call. This CDR3 region has 16 residues. Germline V gene data show CDR1 as SGHRS and CDR2 as YFSETQ.

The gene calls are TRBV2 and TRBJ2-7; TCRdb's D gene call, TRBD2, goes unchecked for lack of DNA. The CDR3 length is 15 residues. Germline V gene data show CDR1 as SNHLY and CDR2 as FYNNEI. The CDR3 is CASRARTSGGYEQYF.

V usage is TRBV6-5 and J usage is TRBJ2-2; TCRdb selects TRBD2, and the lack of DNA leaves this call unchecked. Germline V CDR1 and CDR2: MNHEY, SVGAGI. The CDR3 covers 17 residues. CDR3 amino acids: CASSYLHGLAGVGELFF.

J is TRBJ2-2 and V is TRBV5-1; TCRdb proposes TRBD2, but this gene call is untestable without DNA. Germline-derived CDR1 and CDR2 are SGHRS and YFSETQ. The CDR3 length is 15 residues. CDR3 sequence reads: CASSPGTLNTGELFF. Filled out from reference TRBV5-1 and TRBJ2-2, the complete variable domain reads KAGVTQTPRYLIKTRGQQVTLSCSPISGHRSVSWYQQTPGQGLQFLFEYFSETQRNKGNFPGRFSGRQFSNSRSEMNVSTLELGDSALYLCASSPGTLNTGELFFGEGSRLTVL.